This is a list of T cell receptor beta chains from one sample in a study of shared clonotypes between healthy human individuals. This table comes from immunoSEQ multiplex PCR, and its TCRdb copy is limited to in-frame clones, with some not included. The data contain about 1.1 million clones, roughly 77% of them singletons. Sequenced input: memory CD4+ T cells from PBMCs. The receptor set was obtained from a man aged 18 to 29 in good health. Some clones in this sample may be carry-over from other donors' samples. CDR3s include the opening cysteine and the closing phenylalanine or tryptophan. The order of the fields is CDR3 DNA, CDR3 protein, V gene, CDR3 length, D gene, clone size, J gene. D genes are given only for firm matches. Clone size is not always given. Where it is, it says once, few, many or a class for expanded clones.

CDR3nt: TGTGCCAGCAGCAAAGAAAGGAAGGGGGCAACCTACGAGCAGTACTTC
CDR3aa: CASSKERKGATYEQYF
v_gene: TRBV21-1
len: 16
d_gene: .
abundance: once
j_gene: TRBJ2-7

CDR3nt: TGCGCCAGCAAAATAGCGCCGAGCTCCTACAATGAGCAGTTCTTC
CDR3aa: CASKIAPSSYNEQFF
v_gene: TRBV5-1
len: 15
d_gene: .
abundance: .
j_gene: TRBJ2-1

CDR3nt: TGTGCCAGCAGGGCACCGGGACTAGCGGGCGCATCCTACAATGAGCAGTTCTTC
CDR3aa: CASRAPGLAGASYNEQFF
v_gene: TRBV7-9
len: 18
d_gene: TRBD2
abundance: few
j_gene: TRBJ2-1

CDR3nt: TGCGCCAGCAGCTTGGTTGCAGGGCAACACTATGGCTACACCTTC
CDR3aa: CASSLVAGQHYGYTF
v_gene: TRBV5-1
len: 15
d_gene: .
abundance: .
j_gene: TRBJ1-2

CDR3nt: TGTGCCAGCAAGGTAGAGGTGGAGAGTGAAAAACTGTTTTTT
CDR3aa: CASKVEVESEKLFF
v_gene: TRBV2
len: 14
d_gene: .
abundance: .
j_gene: TRBJ1-4

CDR3nt: TGTGCCAGCAGCTTAGGGGCGGGGCGGGAGCAGTACTTC
CDR3aa: CASSLGAGREQYF
v_gene: TRBV7-6
len: 13
d_gene: .
abundance: .
j_gene: TRBJ2-7

CDR3nt: TGTGCCAGCAGCTCAGGGGCAGGGACCTCTGGAAACACCATATATTTT
CDR3aa: CASSSGAGTSGNTIYF
v_gene: TRBV7-9
len: 16
d_gene: .
abundance: .
j_gene: TRBJ1-3

CDR3nt: TGTGCCAGCAGCTTAGCGCACGCGGGGCGGTTGAGCTATGGCTACACCTTC
CDR3aa: CASSLAHAGRLSYGYTF
v_gene: TRBV7-2
len: 17
d_gene: .
abundance: .
j_gene: TRBJ1-2

CDR3nt: TGTGCCAGCAGCCAAGAAGCTAGCGGGAGCCAAGAGACCCAGTACTTC
CDR3aa: CASSQEASGSQETQYF
v_gene: TRBV4-2
len: 16
d_gene: TRBD2
abundance: .
j_gene: TRBJ2-5

CDR3nt: TGTGCCAGCAGCCAATTGCTGGGGGGGAATGAGCAGTTCTTC
CDR3aa: CASSQLLGGNEQFF
v_gene: TRBV4-2
len: 14
d_gene: TRBD2
abundance: once
j_gene: TRBJ2-1

CDR3nt: TGTGCCAGCAGTTCCCCCTGGAGGGAGGGAGGAGATACGCAGTATTTT
CDR3aa: CASSSPWREGGDTQYF
v_gene: TRBV28
len: 16
d_gene: TRBD2
abundance: .
j_gene: TRBJ2-3

CDR3nt: TGTGCCAGCAGCTTAGGGGTAGCGGGAGGGCCAGAGACCCAGTACTTC
CDR3aa: CASSLGVAGGPETQYF
v_gene: TRBV7-8
len: 16
d_gene: TRBD2
abundance: .
j_gene: TRBJ2-5

CDR3nt: TGCGCCAGCAGCCAAGTTCTTGTATGGGGACAGGGGCTCTACTCTGGGGCCAACGTCCTGACTTTC
CDR3aa: CASSQVLVWGQGLYSGANVLTF
v_gene: TRBV4-1
len: 22
d_gene: TRBD1
abundance: .
j_gene: TRBJ2-6

CDR3nt: TGTGCCAGTCGGGGCGCGGGGAACTATGGCTACACCTTC
CDR3aa: CASRGAGNYGYTF
v_gene: TRBV28
len: 13
d_gene: .
abundance: .
j_gene: TRBJ1-2

CDR3nt: TGTGCCAGCAGTTTAAGAGACAATCAGCCCCAGCATTTT
CDR3aa: CASSLRDNQPQHF
v_gene: TRBV28
len: 13
d_gene: .
abundance: .
j_gene: TRBJ1-5

CDR3nt: TGCGCCAGCAGACTGACGGGTTCTGGAACCGGGGAGCTGTTTTTT
CDR3aa: CASRLTGSGTGELFF
v_gene: TRBV10-2
len: 15
d_gene: .
abundance: once
j_gene: TRBJ2-2